This T cell receptor (beta chain) was retrieved from a study of beta chain features in type 1 diabetes. Study context: Regarding age, gender and cell yields, patients proved similar to healthy donors. The study's findings and limits: Patients' naive, central memory and Treg TCRB repertoires seemed closer to one another than those of healthy donors. Shorter TCRB CDR3s, moderately but significantly so, marked every one of the four CD4+ subsets in Type 1 diabetes patients.

Since all of the isolated RNA was reverse transcribed, expressed TCRB transcripts were what got sequenced. The table came from immunoSEQ multiplex PCR; TCRdb's copy has only in-frame clones and leaves some out. The sample has 600,000 to 700,000 clones; 13% are singletons. This CDR3 has 18 amino acids. The germline V gene has CDR1 LGHNA and CDR2 YNFKEQ. V gave up 1 base and J gave up 1 base; unmatched junction bases: 11. This clone was recorded a few times. Its antigen is unknown. This receptor was identified in a man aged 18 to 29 with type 1 diabetes. Sequenced material: naive CD4+ T cells from blood. V gene TRBV4-2 combines with J gene TRBJ2-3, with TRBD1 matching over 7 bases. CDR3 nucleotide sequence: TGTGCCAGCAGCCAAGCGTTACAGGGGCCAGGGGGCACAGATACGCAGTATTTT. Translated: CASSQALQGPGGTDTQYF.